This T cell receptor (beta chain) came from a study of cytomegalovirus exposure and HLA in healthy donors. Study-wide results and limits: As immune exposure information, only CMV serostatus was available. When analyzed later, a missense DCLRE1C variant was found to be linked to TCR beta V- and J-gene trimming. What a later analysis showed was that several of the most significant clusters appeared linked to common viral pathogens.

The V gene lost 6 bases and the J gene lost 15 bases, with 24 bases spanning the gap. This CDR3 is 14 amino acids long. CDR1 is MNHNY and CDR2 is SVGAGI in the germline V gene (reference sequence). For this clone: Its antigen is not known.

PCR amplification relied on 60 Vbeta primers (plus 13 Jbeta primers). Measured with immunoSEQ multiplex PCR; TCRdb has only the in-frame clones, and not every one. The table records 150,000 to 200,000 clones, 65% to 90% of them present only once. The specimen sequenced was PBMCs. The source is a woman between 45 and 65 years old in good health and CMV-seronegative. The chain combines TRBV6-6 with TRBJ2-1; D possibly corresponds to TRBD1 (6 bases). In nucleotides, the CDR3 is TGTGCCAGCAGCCCCTGGACCGGGACATCCTGGGGGTTCTTC. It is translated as CASSPWTGTSWGFF.